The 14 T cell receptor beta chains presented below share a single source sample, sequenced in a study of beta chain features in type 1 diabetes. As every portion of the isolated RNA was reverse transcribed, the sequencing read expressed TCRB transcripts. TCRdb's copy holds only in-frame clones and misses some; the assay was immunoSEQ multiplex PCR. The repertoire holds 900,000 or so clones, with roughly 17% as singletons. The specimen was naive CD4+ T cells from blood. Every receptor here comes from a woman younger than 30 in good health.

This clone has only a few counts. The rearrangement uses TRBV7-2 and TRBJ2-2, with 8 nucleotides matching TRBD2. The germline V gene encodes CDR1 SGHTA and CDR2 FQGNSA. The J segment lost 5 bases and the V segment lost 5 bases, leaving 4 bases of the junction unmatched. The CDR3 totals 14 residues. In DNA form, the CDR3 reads TGTGCCAGCAGCCGGACTAGCCGGACCGGGGAGCTGTTTTTT. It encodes CASSRTSRTGELFF. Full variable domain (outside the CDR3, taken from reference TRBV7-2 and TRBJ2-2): GAGVSQSPSNKVTEKGKDVELRCDPISGHTALYWYRQSLGQGLEFLIYFQGNSAPDKSGLPSDRFSAERTGGSVSTLTIQRTQQEDSAVYLCASSRTSRTGELFFGEGSRLTVL.

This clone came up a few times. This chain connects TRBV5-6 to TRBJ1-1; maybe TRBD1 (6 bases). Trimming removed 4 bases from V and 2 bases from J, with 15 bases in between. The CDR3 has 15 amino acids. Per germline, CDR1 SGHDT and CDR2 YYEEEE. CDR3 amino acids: CASSPAQGPNTEAFF. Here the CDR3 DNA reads TGTGCCAGCAGCCCTGCACAGGGCCCTAACACTGAAGCTTTCTTT.

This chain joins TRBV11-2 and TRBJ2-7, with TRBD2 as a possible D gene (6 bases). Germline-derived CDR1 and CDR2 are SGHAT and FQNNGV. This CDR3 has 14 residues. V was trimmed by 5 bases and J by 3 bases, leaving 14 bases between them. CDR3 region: CASSPRRELYEQYF. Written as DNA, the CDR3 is TGTGCCAGCAGCCCCCGGCGGGAACTCTACGAGCAGTACTTC.

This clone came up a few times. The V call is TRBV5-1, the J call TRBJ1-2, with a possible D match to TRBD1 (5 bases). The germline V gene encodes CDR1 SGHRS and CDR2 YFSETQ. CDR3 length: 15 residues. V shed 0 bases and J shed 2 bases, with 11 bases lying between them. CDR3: CASSLAPGENYGYTF. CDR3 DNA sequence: TGCGCCAGCAGCTTGGCCCCGGGGGAGAACTATGGCTACACCTTC.

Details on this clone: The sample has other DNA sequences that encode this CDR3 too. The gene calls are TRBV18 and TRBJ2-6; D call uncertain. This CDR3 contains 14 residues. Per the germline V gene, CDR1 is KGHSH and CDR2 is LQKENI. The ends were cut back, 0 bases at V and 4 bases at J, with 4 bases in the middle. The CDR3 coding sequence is TGTGCCAGCTCACCACCATCGGGGGCCAACGTCCTGACTTTC. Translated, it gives CASSPPSGANVLTF. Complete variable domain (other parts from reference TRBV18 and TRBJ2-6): NAGVMQNPRHLVRRRGQEARLRCSPMKGHSHVYWYRQLPEEGLKFMVYLQKENIIDESGMPKERFSAEFPKEGPSILRIQQVVRGDSAAYFCASSPPSGANVLTFGAGSRLTVL.

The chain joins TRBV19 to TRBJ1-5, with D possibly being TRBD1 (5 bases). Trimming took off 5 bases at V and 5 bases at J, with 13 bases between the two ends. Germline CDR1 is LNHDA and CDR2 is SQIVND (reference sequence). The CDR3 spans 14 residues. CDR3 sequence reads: CASSGARAHQPQHF. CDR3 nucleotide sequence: TGTGCCAGTAGTGGGGCCAGGGCTCATCAGCCCCAGCATTTT.

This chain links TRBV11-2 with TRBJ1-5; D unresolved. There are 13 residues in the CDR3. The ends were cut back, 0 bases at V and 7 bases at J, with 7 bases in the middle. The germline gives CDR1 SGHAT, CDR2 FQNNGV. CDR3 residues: CASSLEGRQPQHF. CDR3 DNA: TGTGCCAGCAGCTTAGAGGGGAGGCAGCCCCAGCATTTT. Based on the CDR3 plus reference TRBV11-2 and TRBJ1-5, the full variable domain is EAGVAQSPRYKIIEKRQSVAFWCNPISGHATLYWYQQILGQGPKLLIQFQNNGVVDDSQLPKDRFSAERLKGVDSTLKIQPAKLEDSAVYLCASSLEGRQPQHFGDGTRLSIL.

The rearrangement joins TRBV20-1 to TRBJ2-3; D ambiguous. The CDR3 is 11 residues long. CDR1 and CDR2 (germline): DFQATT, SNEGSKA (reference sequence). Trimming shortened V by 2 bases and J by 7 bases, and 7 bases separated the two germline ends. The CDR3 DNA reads TGCAGTGCTAGAAGGGATAATACGCAGTATTTT. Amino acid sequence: CSARRDNTQYF.

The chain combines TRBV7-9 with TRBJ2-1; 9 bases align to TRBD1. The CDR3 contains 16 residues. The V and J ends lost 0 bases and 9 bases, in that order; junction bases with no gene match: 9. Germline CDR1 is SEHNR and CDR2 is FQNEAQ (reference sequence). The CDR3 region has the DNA TGTGCCAGCAGCTTAGCCCGGACAGGGGTACGTGGTGAGCAGTTCTTC. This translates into CASSLARTGVRGEQFF.

CDR3 loop: CAIREREVPTDTQYF. CDR3 bases: TGTGCCATCAGAGAGCGGGAGGTTCCAACAGATACGCAGTATTTT. The chain employs TRBV10-3 and TRBJ2-3; 9 bases align to TRBD2. Germline V gene sequence: CDR1 ENHRY, CDR2 SYGVKD. The CDR3 is 15 residues long. V dropped 6 bases and J dropped 3; count of bases not matched to a gene: 7.

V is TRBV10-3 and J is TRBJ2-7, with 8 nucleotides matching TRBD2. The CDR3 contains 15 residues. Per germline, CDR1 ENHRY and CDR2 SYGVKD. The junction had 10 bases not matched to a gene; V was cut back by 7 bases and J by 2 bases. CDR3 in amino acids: CAIKSGTRNTYEQYF. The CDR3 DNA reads TGTGCCATCAAATCCGGGACTAGAAACACCTACGAGCAGTACTTC.

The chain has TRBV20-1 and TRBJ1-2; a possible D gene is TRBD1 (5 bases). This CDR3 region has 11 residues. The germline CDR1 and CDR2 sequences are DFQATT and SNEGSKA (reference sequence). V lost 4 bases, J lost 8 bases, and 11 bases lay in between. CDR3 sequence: CSATLGEGYTF. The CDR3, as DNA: TGCAGTGCTACCTTGGGGGAAGGCTACACCTTC.

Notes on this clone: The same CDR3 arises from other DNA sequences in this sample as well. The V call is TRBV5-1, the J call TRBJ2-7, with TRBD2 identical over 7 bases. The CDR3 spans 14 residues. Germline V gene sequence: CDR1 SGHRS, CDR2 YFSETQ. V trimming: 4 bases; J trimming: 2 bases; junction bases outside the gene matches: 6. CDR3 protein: CASSVSSGTYEQYF. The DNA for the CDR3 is TGCGCCAGCAGCGTCTCTAGCGGAACCTACGAGCAGTACTTC.

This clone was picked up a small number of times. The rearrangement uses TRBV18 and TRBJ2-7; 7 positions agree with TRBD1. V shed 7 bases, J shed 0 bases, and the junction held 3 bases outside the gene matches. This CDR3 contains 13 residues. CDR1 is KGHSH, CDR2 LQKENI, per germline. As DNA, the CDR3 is TGTGCCAGCTTTGAGGGGGCCTCCTACGAGCAGTACTTC. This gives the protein CASFEGASYEQYF.